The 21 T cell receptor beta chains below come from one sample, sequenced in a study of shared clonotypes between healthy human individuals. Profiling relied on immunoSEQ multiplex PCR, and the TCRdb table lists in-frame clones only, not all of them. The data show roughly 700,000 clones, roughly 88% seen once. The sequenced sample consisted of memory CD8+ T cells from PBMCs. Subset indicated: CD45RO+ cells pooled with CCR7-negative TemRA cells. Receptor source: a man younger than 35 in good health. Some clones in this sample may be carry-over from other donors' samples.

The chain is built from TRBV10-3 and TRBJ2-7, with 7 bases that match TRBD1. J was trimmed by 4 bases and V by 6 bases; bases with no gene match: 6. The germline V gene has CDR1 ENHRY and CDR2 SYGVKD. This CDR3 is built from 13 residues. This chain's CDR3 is CAIRGDRVYEQYF. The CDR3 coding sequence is TGTGCCATCAGGGGCGACAGGGTATACGAGCAGTACTTC.

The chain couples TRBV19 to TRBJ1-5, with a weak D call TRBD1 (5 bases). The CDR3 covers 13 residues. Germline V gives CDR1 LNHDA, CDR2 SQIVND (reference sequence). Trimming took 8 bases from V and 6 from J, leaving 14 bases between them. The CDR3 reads CASLWGIGQPQHF. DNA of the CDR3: TGTGCCAGTCTCTGGGGCATCGGTCAGCCCCAGCATTTT.

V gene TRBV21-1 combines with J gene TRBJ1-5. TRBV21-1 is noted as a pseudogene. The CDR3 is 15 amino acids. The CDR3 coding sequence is TGTGCCAGCAGCTTAGGGGGGAGAGGCAATCAGCCCCAGCATTTT. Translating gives CASSLGGRGNQPQHF.

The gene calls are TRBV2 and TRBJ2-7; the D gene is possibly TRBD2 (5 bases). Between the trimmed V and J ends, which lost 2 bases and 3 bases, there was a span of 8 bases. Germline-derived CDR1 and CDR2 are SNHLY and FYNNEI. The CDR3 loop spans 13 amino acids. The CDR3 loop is CASSEREHYEQYF. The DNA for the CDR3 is TGTGCCAGCAGTGAACGGGAACACTACGAGCAGTACTTC.

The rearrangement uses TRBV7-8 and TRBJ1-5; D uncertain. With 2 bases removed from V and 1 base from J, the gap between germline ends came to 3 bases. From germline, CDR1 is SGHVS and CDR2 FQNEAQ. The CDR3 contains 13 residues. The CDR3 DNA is TGTGCCAGCAGCTTAAGGAGCAATCAGCCCCAGCATTTT. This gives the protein CASSLRSNQPQHF.

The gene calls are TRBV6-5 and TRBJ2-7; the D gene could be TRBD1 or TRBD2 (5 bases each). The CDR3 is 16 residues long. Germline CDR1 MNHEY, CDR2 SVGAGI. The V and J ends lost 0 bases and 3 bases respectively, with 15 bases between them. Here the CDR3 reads CASSYSSPGRSYEQYF. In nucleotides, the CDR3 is TGTGCCAGCAGTTACTCCTCGCCGGGACGTAGCTACGAGCAGTACTTC.

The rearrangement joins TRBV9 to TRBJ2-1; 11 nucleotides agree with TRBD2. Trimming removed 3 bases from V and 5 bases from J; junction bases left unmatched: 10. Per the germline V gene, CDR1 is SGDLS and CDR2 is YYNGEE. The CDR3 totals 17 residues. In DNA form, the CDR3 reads TGTGCCAGCAGCGAAACGACTAGCGGGACCCCGGACAATGAGCAGTTCTTC. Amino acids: CASSETTSGTPDNEQFF.

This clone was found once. CDR3 coding DNA: TGTGCCAGCAGCCCCCCCCGGGGCTCTGGAAACACCATATATTTT. Protein sequence: CASSPPRGSGNTIYF. The gene calls are TRBV7-9 and TRBJ1-3; no definite D call. The CDR3 is 15 residues long. Trimming removed 5 bases from V and 0 bases from J, with 11 bases in between. From germline, CDR1 is SEHNR and CDR2 FQNEAQ (reference sequence).

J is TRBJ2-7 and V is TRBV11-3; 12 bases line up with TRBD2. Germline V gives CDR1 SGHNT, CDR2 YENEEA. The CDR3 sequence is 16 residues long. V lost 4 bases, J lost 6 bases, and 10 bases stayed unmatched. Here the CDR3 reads CASSSRTSGTGSEQYF. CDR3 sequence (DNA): TGTGCCAGCAGCTCCCGGACTAGCGGGACCGGGAGCGAGCAGTACTTC.

CDR3 loop: CASSALGGTVTGELFF. Here the CDR3 DNA reads TGTGCCAGCAGCGCCCTTGGCGGTACAGTTACCGGGGAGCTGTTTTTT. The chain joins TRBV25-1 to TRBJ2-2; D is unresolved. Trimming left V 6 bases short and J 5 bases short, with 19 bases between. The germline V gene encodes CDR1 MGHDK and CDR2 SYGVNS. The CDR3 runs to 16 residues.

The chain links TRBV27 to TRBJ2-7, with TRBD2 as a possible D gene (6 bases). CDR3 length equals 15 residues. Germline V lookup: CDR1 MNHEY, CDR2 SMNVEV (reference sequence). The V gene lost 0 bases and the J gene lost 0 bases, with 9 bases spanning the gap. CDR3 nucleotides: TGTGCCAGCAGTTTATCCTCCGGGGGCTCCTACGAGCAGTACTTC. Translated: CASSLSSGGSYEQYF.

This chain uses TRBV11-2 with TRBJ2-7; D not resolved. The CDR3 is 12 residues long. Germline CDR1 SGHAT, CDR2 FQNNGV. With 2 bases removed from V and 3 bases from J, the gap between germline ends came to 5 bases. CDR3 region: CASSLLFYEQYF. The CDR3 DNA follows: TGTGCCAGCAGCTTACTCTTCTACGAGCAGTACTTC.

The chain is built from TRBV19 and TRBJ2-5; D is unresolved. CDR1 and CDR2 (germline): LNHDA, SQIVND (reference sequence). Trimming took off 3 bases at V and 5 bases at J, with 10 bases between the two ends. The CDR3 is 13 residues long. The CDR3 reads CASSIFIGETQYF. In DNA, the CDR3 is TGTGCCAGTAGTATTTTTATAGGGGAGACCCAGTACTTC.

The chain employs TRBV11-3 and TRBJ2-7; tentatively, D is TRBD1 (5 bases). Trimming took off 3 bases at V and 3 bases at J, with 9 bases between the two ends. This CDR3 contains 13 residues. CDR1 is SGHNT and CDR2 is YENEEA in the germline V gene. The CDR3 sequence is CASSFRQGYEQYF. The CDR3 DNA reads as TGTGCCAGCAGCTTTCGGCAGGGCTACGAGCAGTACTTC.

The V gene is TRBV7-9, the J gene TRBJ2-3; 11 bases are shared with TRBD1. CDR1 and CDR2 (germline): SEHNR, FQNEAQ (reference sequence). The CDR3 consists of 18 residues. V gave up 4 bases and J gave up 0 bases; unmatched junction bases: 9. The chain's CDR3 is CASSSRTGGAGSTDTQYF. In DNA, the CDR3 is TGTGCCAGCAGCTCGAGGACAGGGGGCGCGGGTAGCACAGATACGCAGTATTTT.

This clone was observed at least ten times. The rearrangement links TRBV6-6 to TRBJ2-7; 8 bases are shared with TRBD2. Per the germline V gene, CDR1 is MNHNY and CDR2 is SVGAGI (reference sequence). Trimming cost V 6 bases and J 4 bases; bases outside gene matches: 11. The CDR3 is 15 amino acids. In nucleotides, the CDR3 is TGTGCCAGCAGCGACCCTATCAGCGGGAGATACGAGCAGTACTTC. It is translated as CASSDPISGRYEQYF.

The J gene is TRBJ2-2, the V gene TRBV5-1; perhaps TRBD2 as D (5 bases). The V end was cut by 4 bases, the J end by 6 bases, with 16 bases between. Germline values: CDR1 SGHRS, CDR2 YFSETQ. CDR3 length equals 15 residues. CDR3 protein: CASSPGRGWAGELFF. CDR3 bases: TGCGCCAGCAGCCCTGGTCGGGGATGGGCCGGGGAGCTGTTTTTT.

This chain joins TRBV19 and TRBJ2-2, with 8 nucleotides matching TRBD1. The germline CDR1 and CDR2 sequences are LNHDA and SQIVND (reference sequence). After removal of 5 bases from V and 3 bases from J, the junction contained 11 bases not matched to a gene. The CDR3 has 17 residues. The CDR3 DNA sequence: TGTGCCAGTAGTCCCTCCCCCTGGACAGGGTACACCGGGGAGCTGTTTTTT. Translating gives CASSPSPWTGYTGELFF.

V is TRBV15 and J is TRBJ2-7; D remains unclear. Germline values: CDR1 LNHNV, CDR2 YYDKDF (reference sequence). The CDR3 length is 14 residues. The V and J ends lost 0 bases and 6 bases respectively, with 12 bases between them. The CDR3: CATSRDSASREQYF. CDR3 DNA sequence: TGTGCCACCAGCAGAGATAGTGCTAGTCGCGAGCAGTACTTC.

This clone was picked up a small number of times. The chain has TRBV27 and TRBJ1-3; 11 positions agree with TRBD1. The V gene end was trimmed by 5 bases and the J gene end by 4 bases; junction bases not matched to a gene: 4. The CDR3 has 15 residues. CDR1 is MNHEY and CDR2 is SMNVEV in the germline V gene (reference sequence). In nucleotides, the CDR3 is TGTGCCAGCAGTATGGACAGGGGGCTAGGAAACACCATATATTTT. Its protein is CASSMDRGLGNTIYF.

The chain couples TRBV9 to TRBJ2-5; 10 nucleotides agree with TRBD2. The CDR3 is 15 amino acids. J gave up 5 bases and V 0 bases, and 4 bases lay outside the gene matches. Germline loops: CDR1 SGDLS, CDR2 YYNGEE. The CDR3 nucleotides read TGTGCCAGCAGCGTAGGGGGACTAGCGATGGAGACCCAGTACTTC. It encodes CASSVGGLAMETQYF.